This T cell receptor beta chain comes out of a study of CD8 T cells in ankylosing spondylitis. Study outcomes and limitations: With a CD8+ phenotype, disease-linked clones were relatively rare in peripheral blood. Earlier studies detected some motif variants in reactive arthritis synovial fluid and blood. Ankylosing spondylitis blood appeared to carry a characteristic TCR beta motif of roughly 8 highly homologous variants. Reportedly, matched ankylosing spondylitis synovial fluid was significantly enriched for disease-linked clones.

The authors made TCR beta libraries by quantitative 5'-RACE with molecular barcodes. MiXCR, applied by TCRdb to the 5' RACE reads, yields one record per CDR3 protein. The table includes hundreds of thousands of distinct CDR3 sequences, 17% detected once. For this clonotype: What it recognizes is unknown.

The receptor was isolated from a male donor with ankylosing spondylitis. Input material: blood, either unsorted or a sorted T cell fraction (not recorded which).

CDR3 sequence: CASSLVSGLQPQHF. CDR3 DNA: TGTGCCAGCAGTTTAGTCTCAGGGCTTCAGCCCCAGCATTTT. The chain recombines TRBV12-3 or TRBV12-4 with TRBJ1-5; tentative D call: TRBD1 (5 bases). The CDR3 is 14 amino acids. Trimming shortened V by 1 base and J by 6 bases, and 10 bases separated the two germline ends.